The clone carrying this TCR beta chain was detected only a few times. Antigen unknown. The source of the sample is a study of identical twins. Study findings and constraints: Abundant beta clonotypes from cord blood had fewer insertions, unlike memory repertoires, which showed none. Out-of-frame alpha sequences shared by twins showed excess low generation probability.

Germline V CDR1 and CDR2: SGHDN, FVKESK. V lost 1 base and J 6 bases, leaving 10 bases between the germline ends. The length of the CDR3 is 13 residues. Each cDNA held unique molecular identifiers, and template switching gave it a universal primer site. A single record per CDR3 protein comes from TCRdb applying MiXCR to the 5' RACE reads. Of around 340,000 distinct CDR3 sequences detected, approximately 8.8% appear once; the ten largest clones hold about 8.1%. The TCR was taken from a woman aged 45-59 years in good health. Sequencing used naive T cells sorted from blood. This sequence joins TRBV14 and TRBJ2-7; D is ambiguous. The CDR3 DNA reads TGTGCCAGCAGCCAAGTTGAGAGATCCGAGCAGTACTTC. It codes for CASSQVERSEQYF.